These 28 T cell receptor beta chains were all obtained from the same sample, sequenced in a study of T cell repertoires in cytomegalovirus infection. Each CDR3 protein is one row after TCRdb ran MiXCR on the reads. The sample records around 800,000 distinct CDR3 sequences, approximately 32% being singletons. The antigens of these receptors remain unknown. Sequencing used cultured CD8+ T cells from PBMCs, obtained from culture after CMV antigen stimulation. These receptors all come from a human donor in good health (CMV status not recorded). Some clones in this sample may be carry-over from other donors' samples.

This clonotype occurred many times. The genes are TRBV11-1 and TRBJ2-2; no clear D gene. Germline V CDR1 and CDR2: SGHAT, FQDESV (reference sequence). Deletions cut 5 bases from V and 0 bases from J, with 7 bases between. The CDR3 sequence is 14 residues long. CDR3 region: CASSHRSNTGELFF. Written as DNA, the CDR3 is TGTGCCAGCAGCCATAGATCGAACACCGGGGAGCTGTTTTTT.

The rearrangement joins TRBV7-9 to TRBJ2-1; the D is unclear. The CDR3 covers 17 residues. Germline V gene data show CDR1 as SEHNR and CDR2 as FQNEAQ (reference sequence). Trimming took 2 bases from V and 0 from J, leaving 14 bases between them. The CDR3 reads CASSLIMRLSSYNEQFF. The CDR3 region has the DNA TGTGCCAGCAGCTTAATAATGCGCTTGAGCTCCTACAATGAGCAGTTCTTC.

The chain recombines TRBV19 with TRBJ1-1, with 8 bases lining up with TRBD1. Losses at the gene ends were 5 bases for V and 0 bases for J; bases not matched to a gene: 11. The CDR3 loop spans 17 amino acids. CDR1 and CDR2 (germline): LNHDA, SQIVND (reference sequence). The CDR3 loop reads CASSWDRSEPMNTEAFF. The DNA of the CDR3 is TGTGCCAGTAGTTGGGACAGGTCGGAACCGATGAACACTGAAGCTTTCTTT.

This clonotype occurred a few times. The rearrangement uses TRBV6-2 or TRBV6-3 and TRBJ2-1; no clear D gene. From germline, CDR1 is MNHEY and CDR2 SVGEGT. CDR3 length: 15 residues. The V gene lost 5 bases and the J gene lost 2 bases, with 13 bases spanning the gap. The CDR3 nucleotides read TGTGCCAGCAGTCTTCCCAGGAACACCTACAATGAGCAGTTCTTC. It yields the protein CASSLPRNTYNEQFF.

This rearrangement joins TRBV28 to TRBJ2-7, with TRBD2 as a possible D gene (5 bases). From germline, CDR1 is MDHEN and CDR2 SYDVKM. CDR3 length: 10 amino acids. V was shortened by 8 bases and J by 4 bases, with 6 bases between the two germline ends. CDR3 loop: CASGSYEQYV. CDR3 nucleotide sequence: TGTGCCAGCGGGAGTTACGAGCAGTACGTC.

This chain connects TRBV10-3 to TRBJ2-1; 7 bases are a match to TRBD1. The CDR3 length is 15 residues. The germline CDR1 and CDR2 sequences are ENHRY and SYGVKD. Unmatched junction bases numbered 10, after V lost 3 bases and J lost 8 bases. DNA for the CDR3: TGTGCCATCAGTGATCCCGAGACAGGGTCGTATGAGCAGTTCTTC. Its translation: CAISDPETGSYEQFF.

This clonotype occurred many times. J is TRBJ1-5 and V is TRBV4-1; D gene unclear. V shed 2 bases and J shed 6 bases, with 20 bases lying between them. Per the germline V gene, CDR1 is MGHRA and CDR2 is YSYEKL. The CDR3 consists of 17 residues. CDR3 nucleotides: TGCGCCAGCAGCCAAAAAACGGTCCGGAGGGCTAGTCAGCCCCAGCATTTT. This encodes CASSQKTVRRASQPQHF.

This clonotype was detected many times. The genes are TRBV7-2 and TRBJ2-7; no clear D. V dropped 1 base and J dropped 5 bases, with 9 bases sitting between them. This CDR3 has 13 amino acids. Germline loops: CDR1 SGHTA, CDR2 FQGNSA. The CDR3 reads CASSLVPLHEQYF. The CDR3, as DNA: TGTGCCAGCAGCTTAGTACCCCTCCACGAGCAGTACTTC.

Note on this clonotype: A clone one base away is much larger, so this may be a read error. The CDR3 coding sequence is TGTGCCAGCAGCGAACCAGGCAATAACCATGGCTACACCTTC. Translation gives CASSEPGNNHGYTF. The chain combines TRBV7-2 with TRBJ1-2; D ambiguous. CDR1 and CDR2 from the germline V gene are SGHTA and FQGNSA. The CDR3 has 14 residues.

There are a few counts of this clonotype. This chain joins TRBV4-1 and TRBJ2-3; D is unclear. This CDR3 region has 17 residues. V lost 1 base and J lost 0, with 14 bases in between. The germline CDR1 and CDR2 sequences are MGHRA and YSYEKL. The CDR3 sequence is CASSQVSLEISTDTQYF. CDR3 nucleotides: TGCGCCAGCAGCCAAGTTTCCCTCGAAATTAGCACAGATACGCAGTATTTT.

V is TRBV6-1 and J is TRBJ2-7; 10 bases are shared with TRBD2. Per the germline V gene, CDR1 is MNHNS and CDR2 is SASEGT. The CDR3 extends over 15 amino acids. V lost 6 bases and J lost 1; bases outside the gene matches: 6. The CDR3 DNA follows: TGTGCCAGCAGCCTCCTAGCGGGGGAATCCTACGAGCAGTACGTC. The encoded protein is CASSLLAGESYEQYV.

This clonotype was found a few times. The chain carries TRBV28 and TRBJ1-5; a weak D match, TRBD1 (6 bases). CDR1 MDHEN and CDR2 SYDVKM come from the germline V gene. V was shortened by 5 bases and J by 5 bases, with 16 bases between the two germline ends. The CDR3 is made up of 15 amino acids. The CDR3 spells CASSPPRGGYQPQHF. In DNA form, the CDR3 reads TGTGCCAGCAGTCCTCCCAGGGGTGGTTATCAGCCCCAGCATTTT. The whole variable domain, filled in from reference TRBV28 and TRBJ1-5, reads DVKVTQSSRYLVKRTGEKVFLECVQDMDHENMFWYRQDPGLGLRLIYFSYDVKMKEKGDIPEGYSVSREKKERFSLILESASTNQTSMYLCASSPPRGGYQPQHFGDGTRLSIL.

This clonotype appeared a few times. This chain uses TRBV7-9 with TRBJ1-1; D is unresolved. Germline CDR1 SEHNR, CDR2 FQNEAQ (reference sequence). Trimming cost V 7 bases and J 1 base, with 16 bases left between them. The CDR3 consists of 15 residues. The CDR3 loop reads CASTPPAVGNTEAFF. CDR3 DNA: TGTGCCAGCACCCCTCCCGCGGTGGGGAACACTGAAGCTTTCTTT.

This clonotype was observed a few times. The chain is built from TRBV28 and TRBJ1-2; no clear D gene. The ends were cut back, 6 bases at V and 1 base at J, with 12 bases in the middle. This CDR3 contains 14 residues. Germline V CDR1 and CDR2: MDHEN, SYDVKM. The CDR3, as DNA: TGTGCCAGCAGGGCTGGACTCAGTAACTATGGCTACACCTTC. Residues: CASRAGLSNYGYTF.

This clonotype was found a few times. The chain has TRBV24-1 and TRBJ2-7; 9 nucleotides agree with TRBD2. This CDR3 has 15 amino acids. Germline V gene sequence: CDR1 KGHDR, CDR2 SFDVKD. V shed 4 bases and J 1 base; nucleotides not matched to a gene: 4. Here the CDR3 DNA reads TGTGCCACCAGTGACCTAGCGGGGTTGTCCTACGAGCAGTACTTC. Translation gives CATSDLAGLSYEQYF.

This clonotype turned up a few times. The chain combines TRBV29-1 with TRBJ2-2; 9 nucleotides agree with TRBD1. Germline trimming cut 4 bases from V and 5 bases from J; bases unmatched to any gene: 11. Germline V CDR1 and CDR2: SQVTM, ANQGSEA. The CDR3 is 16 residues long. CDR3 residues: CSVVLSTGGGTGELFF. The CDR3 DNA follows: TGCAGCGTTGTACTATCGACAGGGGGAGGTACCGGGGAGCTGTTTTTT.

The sample holds one count of this clonotype. This chain uses TRBV7-9 with TRBJ2-5, with 7 bases matching TRBD1. The germline V gene encodes CDR1 SEHNR and CDR2 FQNEAQ (reference sequence). The CDR3 contains 16 residues. With 6 bases clipped from V and 0 bases from J, the junction kept 10 bases outside the gene matches. The CDR3, as DNA: TGTGCCAGCAGAGGGGGCACAGGGATCTACCAAGAGACCCAGTACTTC. Translated, it gives CASRGGTGIYQETQYF.

The chain recombines TRBV6-2 or TRBV6-3 with TRBJ1-1, with unresolved D. V was trimmed by 2 bases and J by 5 bases, leaving 9 bases between them. CDR3 length: 13 amino acids. Germline V CDR1 and CDR2: MNHEY, SVGEGT. The DNA of the CDR3 is TGTGCCAGCAGTTACGTTGCGGGGACTGAAGCTTTCTTT. Translated: CASSYVAGTEAFF.

This clonotype appeared a few times. The V call is TRBV20-1, the J call TRBJ1-2; D is ambiguous. V was shortened by 4 bases and J by 2 bases, with 11 bases between the two germline ends. This CDR3 comprises 13 residues. Germline lookup yields CDR1 DFQATT and CDR2 SNEGSKA (reference sequence). CDR3: CSAKGRNNYGYTF. As DNA, the CDR3 is TGCAGTGCTAAAGGACGGAACAACTATGGCTACACCTTC.

The chain has TRBV27 and TRBJ1-2, with D possibly matching TRBD1 (5 bases). The CDR3 consists of 15 residues. Germline V gives CDR1 MNHEY, CDR2 SMNVEV (reference sequence). Trimming removed 7 bases at V and 2 bases at J, with 17 bases between. The CDR3 sequence: CASTRSPGRNYGYTF. In nucleotides, the CDR3 is TGTGCCAGCACTCGATCACCGGGACGGAACTATGGCTACACCTTC.

On this clonotype itself: Possible read error: a much larger clone is one base away. V is TRBV7-6 and J is TRBJ2-3, with TRBD2 matching over 11 bases. With 5 bases clipped from V and 4 bases from J, the junction kept 11 bases outside the gene matches. The CDR3 has 17 amino acids. Per germline, CDR1 SGHVS and CDR2 FNYEAQ. CDR3 nucleotide sequence: TGTGCCAGCAGCGGCAGACTAGCGGGAACCGCCCCAGATACGCAGTATTTT. Its protein is CASSGRLAGTAPDTQYF.

In this sample, this clonotype turned up once. The rearrangement uses TRBV11-2 and TRBJ2-3, with D perhaps matching TRBD2 (5 bases). Germline V CDR1 and CDR2: SGHAT, FQNNGV. V lost 8 bases and J 7 bases, leaving 13 bases between the germline ends. This CDR3 contains 12 residues. The CDR3 DNA follows: TGTGCCAGCGGTCGTACGGGAAATACGCAGTATTTT. Its translation is CASGRTGNTQYF. Together with reference TRBV11-2 and TRBJ2-3, the CDR3 gives the full variable domain: EAGVAQSPRYKIIEKRQSVAFWCNPISGHATLYWYQQILGQGPKLLIQFQNNGVVDDSQLPKDRFSAERLKGVDSTLKIQPAKLEDSAVYLCASGRTGNTQYFGPGTRLTVL.

This clonotype was recorded a few times. CDR3 residues: CASSSPFLEAFF. The CDR3, as DNA: TGTGCCAGCAGTTCCCCTTTCCTTGAAGCTTTCTTT. V and J are TRBV6-5 and TRBJ1-1; D gene ambiguous. CDR1 is MNHEY and CDR2 is SVGAGI in the germline V gene. The CDR3 contains 12 residues. The V end lost 4 bases, the J end lost 7 bases, and 10 bases lay between the germline ends.

The rearrangement links TRBV6-5 to TRBJ2-7; TRBD2 might be the D (5 bases). This CDR3 is built from 16 residues. Deletions cut 4 bases from V and 4 bases from J, with 20 bases between. In germline, CDR1 is MNHEY, CDR2 SVGAGI. In DNA form, the CDR3 reads TGTGCCAGCAGTTCTCCTCTATGGGCAGGAGGTTACGAGCAGTACTTC. This sequence encodes CASSSPLWAGGYEQYF.

A few counts support this clonotype. The rearrangement uses TRBV7-9 and TRBJ2-2; maybe TRBD1 (6 bases). Deletions cut 8 bases from V and 7 bases from J, with 20 bases between. The germline gives CDR1 SEHNR, CDR2 FQNEAQ (reference sequence). This CDR3 is 15 amino acids long. CDR3 loop: CASGHGGGRVGELFF. Here the CDR3 DNA reads TGTGCCAGCGGGCATGGGGGCGGCCGGGTCGGGGAGCTGTTTTTT.

The sample holds a few counts of this clonotype. The chain employs TRBV4-3 and TRBJ1-4, with 9 bases fitting TRBD1. Germline loops: CDR1 LGHNA, CDR2 YSLEER. This CDR3 has 16 residues. V dropped 0 bases and J dropped 4; count of bases not matched to a gene: 3. Here the CDR3 reads CASSQDSGQGNEKLFF. DNA of the CDR3: TGCGCCAGCAGCCAAGATTCGGGACAGGGTAATGAAAAACTGTTTTTT.

This clonotype turned up a few times. The chain joins TRBV12-3 or TRBV12-4 to TRBJ1-2; a weak D match, TRBD1 (5 bases). V lost 1 base and J 7 bases, leaving 10 bases between the germline ends. This CDR3 comprises 13 residues. The CDR3 DNA sequence: TGTGCCAGCAGTTTAGATACCAGGGTTGGCTACACCTTC. It translates to CASSLDTRVGYTF.

This clonotype was counted at least ten times. This chain links TRBV7-2 with TRBJ2-7; D perhaps matches TRBD1 (6 bases). The CDR3 loop spans 13 amino acids. Germline CDR1 SGHTA, CDR2 FQGNSA. Trimming removed 3 bases at V and 2 bases at J, with 8 bases between. CDR3: CASSFKGAYEQYV. CDR3 bases: TGTGCCAGCAGCTTCAAGGGGGCCTACGAGCAGTACGTC.